Listed below are T cell receptor beta chains from one sample, sequenced in a study of blood T cells in healthy people across ages. A single record per CDR3 protein comes from TCRdb applying MiXCR to the 5' RACE reads. The table records hundreds of thousands of distinct CDR3 sequences, under 65% of them present only once. The sample was blood. The receptors derive from a man in his 60s in good health. The CDR3 runs from the conserved cysteine through the conserved F or W. The order of the fields is D gene, clone size, V gene, J gene, CDR3 DNA, CDR3 protein. The D gene is left open where the match is weak. For some rows the clone size is stated as once, few or many, or as a class when expanded; others skip it.

D gene: TRBD1; clone size: NA; V gene: TRBV12-5; J gene: TRBJ2-7; CDR3 DNA: TGTGCTAGTGTATACCGGGACAGATACGAGCAGTACTTC; CDR3 protein: CASVYRDRYEQYF
D gene: NA; clone size: NA; V gene: TRBV10-3; J gene: TRBJ2-3; CDR3 DNA: TGTGCCATCAGTGGAGGCCCAGGCACAGATACGCAGTATTTT; CDR3 protein: CAISGGPGTDTQYF
D gene: TRBD2; clone size: NA; V gene: TRBV29-1; J gene: TRBJ2-1; CDR3 DNA: TGCAGCGTTGAAGGAGGGACTAGAGACAATGAGCAGTTCTTC; CDR3 protein: CSVEGGTRDNEQFF
D gene: TRBD1; clone size: many; V gene: TRBV3-1; J gene: TRBJ2-6; CDR3 DNA: TGTGCCAGCAGCCACCTTCCGGGACAGGCGGCTCCCTCTGGGGCCAACGTCCTGACTTTC; CDR3 protein: CASSHLPGQAAPSGANVLTF
D gene: NA; clone size: few; V gene: TRBV18; J gene: TRBJ1-6; CDR3 DNA: TGTGCCAGCTCACCCTCGGGTCGTAATTCACCCCTCCACTTT; CDR3 protein: CASSPSGRNSPLHF
D gene: NA; clone size: many; V gene: TRBV3-1; J gene: TRBJ2-5; CDR3 DNA: TGTGCCAGCTCACAGCAGGGCCAAGAGACCCAGTACTTC; CDR3 protein: CASSQQGQETQYF
D gene: NA; clone size: NA; V gene: TRBV11-2; J gene: TRBJ2-7; CDR3 DNA: TGTGCCAGCAGCCACGGGGAGAGCTCCTACAATGAGCAGTACTTC; CDR3 protein: CASSHGESSYNEQYF
D gene: NA; clone size: few; V gene: TRBV27; J gene: TRBJ1-2; CDR3 DNA: TGTGCCAGCAGTATTGGCCGGAACTATGGCTACACCTTC; CDR3 protein: CASSIGRNYGYTF
D gene: TRBD1; clone size: NA; V gene: TRBV5-5; J gene: TRBJ1-1; CDR3 DNA: TGTGCCAGCAGCTTGATGGACAGGGTCACTGAAGCTTTCTTT; CDR3 protein: CASSLMDRVTEAFF
D gene: TRBD2; clone size: NA; V gene: TRBV24-1; J gene: TRBJ2-5; CDR3 DNA: TGTGCCACCAGTGGCGGGGGAGAGACCCAGTACTTC; CDR3 protein: CATSGGGETQYF
D gene: NA; clone size: few; V gene: TRBV4-1; J gene: TRBJ1-2; CDR3 DNA: TGCGCCAGCAGCCAAGCTCTCAGCCCGCCGTACACCTTC; CDR3 protein: CASSQALSPPYTF
D gene: TRBD1; clone size: NA; V gene: TRBV5-1; J gene: TRBJ2-7; CDR3 DNA: TGCGCCAGCAGCTTGACCTCCTTGAGCCAACAGGGGTCCTACGAGCAGTACTTC; CDR3 protein: CASSLTSLSQQGSYEQYF
D gene: TRBD2; clone size: NA; V gene: TRBV14; J gene: TRBJ2-1; CDR3 DNA: TGTGCCGGCAGCCAAACAGCGGGGTATTTCAATGAGCAGTTCTTC; CDR3 protein: CAGSQTAGYFNEQFF
D gene: NA; clone size: NA; V gene: TRBV12-3/TRBV12-4; J gene: TRBJ2-6; CDR3 DNA: TGTGCCAGCAAACAAACCCAGGGGACGTCTGGGGCCAACGTCCTGACTTTC; CDR3 protein: CASKQTQGTSGANVLTF
D gene: NA; clone size: few; V gene: TRBV24-1; J gene: TRBJ2-1; CDR3 DNA: TGTGCCACCAGTGATTCGCCGACCAATGAGCAGTTCTTC; CDR3 protein: CATSDSPTNEQFF
D gene: TRBD2; clone size: NA; V gene: TRBV5-5; J gene: TRBJ2-5; CDR3 DNA: TGTGCCAGCAGCTATAGCGGGGGGGCCTTGGGGGAGACCCAGTACTTC; CDR3 protein: CASSYSGGALGETQYF
D gene: TRBD2; clone size: few; V gene: TRBV20-1; J gene: TRBJ2-5; CDR3 DNA: TGCAGTGCTAGAGTGTTAACGGGGGGCCAAGAGACCCAGTACTTC; CDR3 protein: CSARVLTGGQETQYF
D gene: NA; clone size: NA; V gene: TRBV21-1; J gene: TRBJ2-1; CDR3 DNA: TGTGCCAGCAGCCAAAAAAGAAGAGACAGGGGTAATGAGCAGTTCTTC; CDR3 protein: CASSQKRRDRGNEQFF
D gene: NA; clone size: NA; V gene: TRBV7-2; J gene: TRBJ1-1; CDR3 DNA: TGTGCCAGCAGCACCAGCATGAACACTGAAGCTTTCTTT; CDR3 protein: CASSTSMNTEAFF
D gene: TRBD2; clone size: NA; V gene: TRBV5-1; J gene: TRBJ2-3; CDR3 DNA: TGCGCCAGCAGCCCGGTCGGGACTAGCGGGGGGCGGTCCGATACGCAGTATTTT; CDR3 protein: CASSPVGTSGGRSDTQYF
D gene: TRBD1; clone size: many; V gene: TRBV12-3/TRBV12-4; J gene: TRBJ2-3; CDR3 DNA: TGTGCCAGCAGGCGACAGGGGGGCACAGATACGCAGTATTTT; CDR3 protein: CASRRQGGTDTQYF
D gene: NA; clone size: many; V gene: TRBV28; J gene: TRBJ1-6; CDR3 DNA: TGTGCCAGCAGTCCTGACCCAGGGTACGGGAATTCACCCCTCCACTTT; CDR3 protein: CASSPDPGYGNSPLHF
D gene: NA; clone size: NA; V gene: TRBV15; J gene: TRBJ2-5; CDR3 DNA: TGTGCCACCAGCAGAGATAAAGCTGCGGAGACCCAGTACTTC; CDR3 protein: CATSRDKAAETQYF
D gene: TRBD2; clone size: NA; V gene: TRBV20-1; J gene: TRBJ2-7; CDR3 DNA: TGCAGTGCTAGAACGGCGGGGGGCCGATACGAGCAGTACTTC; CDR3 protein: CSARTAGGRYEQYF
D gene: NA; clone size: NA; V gene: TRBV5-5; J gene: TRBJ2-5; CDR3 DNA: TGTGCCAGCGCCAACGGGGGCACGTACCAAGAGACCCAGTACTTC; CDR3 protein: CASANGGTYQETQYF
D gene: TRBD1; clone size: NA; V gene: TRBV5-1; J gene: TRBJ2-7; CDR3 DNA: TGCGCCAGCAGCTTGGCCCGACAGGGTTCCGAGCAGTACTTC; CDR3 protein: CASSLARQGSEQYF
D gene: TRBD2; clone size: NA; V gene: TRBV5-6; J gene: TRBJ2-1; CDR3 DNA: TGTGCCAGCAGCTTCCTAGCGGGGAGCTCCTACAATGAGCAGTTCTTC; CDR3 protein: CASSFLAGSSYNEQFF